One sample yielded the 6 T cell receptor beta chains listed below, sequenced in a study of siplizumab effects on memory and regulatory T cells (dated by TCRdb to between 2017 and 2020). Library preparation used the immunoSEQ multiplex PCR assay. TCRdb provides this immuneACCESS table in a form limited to in-frame rearrangements. Some clones are lacking; in checked studies, under half of them reflect an unresolved V gene, and why the rest are absent is not known. The sample has approximately 82,000 clones on record, roughly 90% of them singletons. Jointly, the top ten make up approximately 1.5% of the sample. Sequenced sample: Tregs sorted from blood. These TCRs come from a human donor in good health.

This chain links TRBV6-5 with TRBJ1-2; 10 bases line up with TRBD1. The germline V gene encodes CDR1 MNHEY and CDR2 SVGAGI. This CDR3 spans 14 amino acids. The V segment lost 4 bases and the J segment 9 bases; nucleotides outside the gene matches: 8. The CDR3, as DNA: TGTGCCAGCAGTTTCGTCCCGGGACAGGGGAGCTACACCTTC. Translated, it gives CASSFVPGQGSYTF.

The chain couples TRBV11-2 to TRBJ1-4, with D perhaps TRBD1 (5 bases). The CDR3 consists of 16 residues. Germline CDR1 reads SGHAT; CDR2 reads FQNNGV. V was shortened by 0 bases and J by 3 bases, with 11 bases between the two germline ends. CDR3 coding DNA: TGTGCCAGCAGCTTAGATCCGGGGGAACCTAATGAAAAACTGTTTTTT. Translated, it gives CASSLDPGEPNEKLFF.

The V and J genes are TRBV5-1 and TRBJ1-1; D may be TRBD1 (6 bases). This CDR3 comprises 14 residues. V was cut by 0 bases and J by 6 bases, with 12 bases left in between. From germline, CDR1 is SGHRS and CDR2 YFSETQ. Here the CDR3 reads CASSLEQGKAEAFF. CDR3 coding DNA: TGCGCCAGCAGCTTGGAACAGGGTAAAGCTGAAGCTTTCTTT.

The J gene is TRBJ2-7, the V gene TRBV2, with a weak D call TRBD1 (5 bases). The CDR3 has 12 amino acids. Per germline, CDR1 SNHLY and CDR2 FYNNEI. The V and J ends lost 5 bases and 4 bases respectively, with 9 bases between them. The CDR3 is CASSLSGYEQYF. The CDR3 region has the DNA TGTGCCAGCAGTTTGTCAGGGTACGAGCAGTACTTC.

The rearrangement uses TRBV28 and TRBJ1-5, with D hard to call. CDR1 and CDR2 from the germline V gene are MDHEN and SYDVKM. Trimming removed 6 bases at V and 4 bases at J, with 16 bases between. The length of the CDR3 is 15 residues. The CDR3: CASRGAGYANQPQHF. DNA for the CDR3: TGTGCCAGCAGGGGTGCCGGGTACGCGAATCAGCCCCAGCATTTT.

This clone was found once. The chain links TRBV6-5 to TRBJ1-5; no reliable D call. This CDR3 region has 15 residues. CDR1 MNHEY and CDR2 SVGAGI come from the germline V gene. Trimming took off 5 bases at V and 0 bases at J, with 11 bases between the two ends. CDR3 amino acids: CASSRTPYSNQPQHF. In DNA, the CDR3 is TGTGCCAGCAGTCGAACACCCTATAGCAATCAGCCCCAGCATTTT.